This T cell receptor beta chain comes out of a study of OX40 agonist ivuxolimab in advanced cancers. Looking at the study overall: Administration of intravenous ivuxolimab to patients occurred every 2 weeks at 0.01 to 10 mg/kg. Study observations and caveats: Partial responders dosed at 0.1-3.0 mg/kg displayed clonal expansion ranking among the lowest. Which antigen the expanded peripheral T cells recognized is unknown.

In this sample, this clone turned up once. No antigen is known for it. Repertoires were generated with immunoSEQ multiplex PCR, while TCRdb's copy carries only in-frame clones and drops some. The data contain approximately 79,000 clones, about 89% of them singletons. The CDR3 totals 15 residues. V dropped 0 bases and J dropped 2 bases, with 11 bases sitting between them. Germline-derived CDR1 and CDR2 are SGHRS and YFSETQ. The chain links TRBV5-1 to TRBJ2-5; the D gene is possibly TRBD2 (6 bases). Sample: CD4+ or CD8+ T cells sorted from blood, taken in a trial of the OX40 agonist ivuxolimab. This TCR came from an adult with an advanced solid tumor such as melanoma, head and neck, liver or kidney cancer. The DNA for the CDR3 is TGCGCCAGCAGCTTGGGGTCCGGGGGTCAAGAGACCCAGTACTTC. Encoded protein: CASSLGSGGQETQYF.